This T cell receptor (beta chain) emerged from a study of somatic mutations in cytotoxic T cells in rheumatoid arthritis. This clone was counted once. Assay used: immunoSEQ multiplex PCR; TCRdb lists only in-frame clones, some missing. This sample yields roughly 15,000 clones, of which around 77% are seen a single time; approximately 15% belongs to the top ten. Deletions cut 8 bases from V and 5 bases from J, with 13 bases between. The CDR3 consists of 13 residues. CDR1 is MNHNS, CDR2 SASEGT, per germline. The rearrangement joins TRBV6-1 to TRBJ2-1, with a tentative D call TRBD1 (6 bases). The TCR sequence derives from an adult with rheumatoid arthritis. What was sequenced was CD8+ T cells sorted from blood. CDR3 protein: CASAWTANNEQFF. The CDR3 DNA reads as TGTGCCAGCGCTTGGACAGCTAACAATGAGCAGTTCTTC.